This TCR beta chain is from a study of cytomegalovirus exposure and HLA in healthy donors. V was cut by 6 bases and J by 1 base, with 12 bases left in between. Germline assignment: CDR1 MNHEY and CDR2 SVGAGI. The CDR3 covers 14 residues. Vbeta (60) and Jbeta (13) primers were used in the PCR. TCRdb keeps only in-frame clones here, not all; method: immunoSEQ multiplex PCR. The sample lists 160,000 or so clones; roughly 87% were seen once. Details on this clone: The antigen is undetermined.

Regarding the study as a whole: Associated with cytomegalovirus, according to the listing, were 150 to 200 TCR beta chains. Previously analyzed data showed that most TCR beta V segments were productive at a frequency of about 87% or about 30%. As was reported, the HLA-A and HLA-B alleles of most subjects were accurately predicted from TCR beta sequences.

The sample consisted of PBMCs. This chain uses TRBV6-5 with TRBJ1-1; tentatively, D is TRBD1 (6 bases). The receptor's source is a man in his forties or fifties in good health and CMV-seropositive. CDR3 nucleotides: TGTGCCAGCAGGGCGGTGACAGGGAACACTGAAGCTTTCTTT. Translating it yields CASRAVTGNTEAFF.